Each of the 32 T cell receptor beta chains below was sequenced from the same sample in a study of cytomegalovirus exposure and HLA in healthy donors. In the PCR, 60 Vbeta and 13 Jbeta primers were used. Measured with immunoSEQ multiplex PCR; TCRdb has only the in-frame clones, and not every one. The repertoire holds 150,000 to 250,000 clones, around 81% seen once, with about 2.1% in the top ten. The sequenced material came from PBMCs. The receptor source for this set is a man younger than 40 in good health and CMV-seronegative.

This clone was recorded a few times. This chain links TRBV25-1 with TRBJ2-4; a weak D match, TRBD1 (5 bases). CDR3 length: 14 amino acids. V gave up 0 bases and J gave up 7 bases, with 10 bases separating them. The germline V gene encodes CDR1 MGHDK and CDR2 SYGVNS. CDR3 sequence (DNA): TGTGCCAGCAGTGAATACAGGGTGGGGAACATTCAGTACTTC. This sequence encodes CASSEYRVGNIQYF. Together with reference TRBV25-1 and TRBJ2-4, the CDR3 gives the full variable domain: EADIYQTPRYLVIGTGKKITLECSQTMGHDKMYWYQQDPGMELHLIHYSYGVNSTEKGDLSSESTVSRIRTEHFPLTLESARPSHTSQYLCASSEYRVGNIQYFGAGTRLSVL.

The CDR3 region is CASTGTVMNTEAFF. The CDR3 region has the DNA TGTGCCAGCACCGGGACAGTAATGAACACTGAAGCTTTCTTT. V gene TRBV5-6 combines with J gene TRBJ1-1, with 7 bases that match TRBD1. Per the germline V gene, CDR1 is SGHDT and CDR2 is YYEEEE. Germline trimming cut 6 bases from V and 0 bases from J; bases unmatched to any gene: 5. The CDR3 is 14 residues long.

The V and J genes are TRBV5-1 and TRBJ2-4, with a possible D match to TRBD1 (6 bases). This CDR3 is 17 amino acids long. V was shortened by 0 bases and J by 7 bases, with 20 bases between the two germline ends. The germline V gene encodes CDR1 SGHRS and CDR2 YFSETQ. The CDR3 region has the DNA TGCGCCAGCAGCTTGGAGGGTCTGGACAGACCTAGTAACATTCAGTACTTC. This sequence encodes CASSLEGLDRPSNIQYF.

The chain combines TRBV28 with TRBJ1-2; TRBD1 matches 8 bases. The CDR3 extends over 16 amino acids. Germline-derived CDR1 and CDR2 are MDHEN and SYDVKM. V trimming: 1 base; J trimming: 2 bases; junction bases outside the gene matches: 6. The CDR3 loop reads CASSLSTGVLNYGYTF. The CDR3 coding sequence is TGTGCCAGCAGTTTATCGACAGGGGTCCTCAACTATGGCTACACCTTC.

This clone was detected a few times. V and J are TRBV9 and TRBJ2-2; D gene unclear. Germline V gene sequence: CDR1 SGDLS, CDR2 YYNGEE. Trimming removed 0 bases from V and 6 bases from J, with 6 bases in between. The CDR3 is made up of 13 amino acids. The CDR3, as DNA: TGTGCCAGCAGCGTAGTTCAGTCCGGGGAGCTGTTTTTT. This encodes CASSVVQSGELFF.

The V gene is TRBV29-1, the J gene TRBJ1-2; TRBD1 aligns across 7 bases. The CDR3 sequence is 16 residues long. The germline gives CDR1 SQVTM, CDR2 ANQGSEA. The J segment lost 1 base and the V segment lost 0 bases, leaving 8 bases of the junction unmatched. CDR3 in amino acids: CSVEDQGTVSNYGYTF. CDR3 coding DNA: TGCAGCGTTGAAGATCAGGGGACAGTCAGTAACTATGGCTACACCTTC.

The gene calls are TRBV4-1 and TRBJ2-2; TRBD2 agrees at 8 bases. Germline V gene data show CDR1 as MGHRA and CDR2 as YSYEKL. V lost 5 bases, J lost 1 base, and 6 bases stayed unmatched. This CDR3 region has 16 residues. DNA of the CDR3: TGCGCCAGCAGCTTTATAGCGGGAAGGAACACCGGGGAGCTGTTTTTT. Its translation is CASSFIAGRNTGELFF.

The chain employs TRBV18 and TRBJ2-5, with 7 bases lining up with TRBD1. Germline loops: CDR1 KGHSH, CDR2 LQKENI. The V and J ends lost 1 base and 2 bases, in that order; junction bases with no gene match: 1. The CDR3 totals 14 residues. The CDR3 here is CASSPLGQQETQYF. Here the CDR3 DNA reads TGTGCCAGCTCACCACTGGGACAGCAAGAGACCCAGTACTTC.

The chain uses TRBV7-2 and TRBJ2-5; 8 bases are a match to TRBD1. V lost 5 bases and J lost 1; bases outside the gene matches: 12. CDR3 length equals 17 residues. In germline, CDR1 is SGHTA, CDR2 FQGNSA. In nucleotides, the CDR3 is TGTGCCAGCAGCCCTAGGTGGGGACAGGCCACCCAAGAGACCCAGTACTTC. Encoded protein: CASSPRWGQATQETQYF.

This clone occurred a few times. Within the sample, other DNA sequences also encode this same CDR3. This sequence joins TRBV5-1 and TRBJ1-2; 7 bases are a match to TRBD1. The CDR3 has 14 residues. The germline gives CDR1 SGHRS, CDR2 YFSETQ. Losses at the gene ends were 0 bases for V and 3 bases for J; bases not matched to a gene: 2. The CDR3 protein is CASSLGQGDYGYTF. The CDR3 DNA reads TGCGCCAGCAGCTTGGGGCAGGGGGACTATGGCTACACCTTC.

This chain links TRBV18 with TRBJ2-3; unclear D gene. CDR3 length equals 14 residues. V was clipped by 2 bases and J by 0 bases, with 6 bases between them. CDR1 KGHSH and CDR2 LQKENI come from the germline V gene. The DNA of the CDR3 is TGTGCCAGCTCACCAGTCGGGAGCACAGATACGCAGTATTTT. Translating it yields CASSPVGSTDTQYF.

The CDR3 nucleotides are TGTGCCAGCAGTTTATGGGGGGGGCGTGCGGGAGGCTACACCTTC. This gives the protein CASSLWGGRAGGYTF. This chain uses TRBV28 with TRBJ1-2; weak D call: TRBD1 (6 bases). V lost 0 bases and J lost 8, with 16 bases in between. Per germline, CDR1 MDHEN and CDR2 SYDVKM. This CDR3 region has 15 residues.

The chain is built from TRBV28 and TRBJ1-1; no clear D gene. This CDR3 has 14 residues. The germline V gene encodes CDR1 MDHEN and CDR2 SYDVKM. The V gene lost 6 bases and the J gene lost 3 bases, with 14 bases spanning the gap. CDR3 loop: CASRSGWVDTEAFF. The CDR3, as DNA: TGTGCCAGCAGGTCGGGGTGGGTGGACACTGAAGCTTTCTTT. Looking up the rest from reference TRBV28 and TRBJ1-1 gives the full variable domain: DVKVTQSSRYLVKRTGEKVFLECVQDMDHENMFWYRQDPGLGLRLIYFSYDVKMKEKGDIPEGYSVSREKKERFSLILESASTNQTSMYLCASRSGWVDTEAFFGQGTRLTVV.

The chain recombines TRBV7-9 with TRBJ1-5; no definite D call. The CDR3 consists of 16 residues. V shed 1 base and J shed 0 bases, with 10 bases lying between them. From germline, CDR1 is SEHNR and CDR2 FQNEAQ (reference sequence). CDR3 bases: TGTGCCAGCAGCTTAGTGAGCACGTATAGCAATCAGCCCCAGCATTTT. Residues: CASSLVSTYSNQPQHF.

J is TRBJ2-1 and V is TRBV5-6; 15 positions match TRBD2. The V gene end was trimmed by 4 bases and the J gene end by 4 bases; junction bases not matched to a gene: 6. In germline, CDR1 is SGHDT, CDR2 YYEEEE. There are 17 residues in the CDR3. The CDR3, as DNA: TGTGCCAGCAGCCCGGGACTAGCGGGAGGACAATACAATGAGCAGTTCTTC. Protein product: CASSPGLAGGQYNEQFF.

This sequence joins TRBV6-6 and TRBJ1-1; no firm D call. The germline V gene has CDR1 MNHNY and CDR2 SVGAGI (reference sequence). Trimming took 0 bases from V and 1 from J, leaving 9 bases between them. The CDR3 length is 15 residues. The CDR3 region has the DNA TGTGCCAGCAGTTACTCGGAGGCCTCGAACACTGAAGCTTTCTTT. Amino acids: CASSYSEASNTEAFF.

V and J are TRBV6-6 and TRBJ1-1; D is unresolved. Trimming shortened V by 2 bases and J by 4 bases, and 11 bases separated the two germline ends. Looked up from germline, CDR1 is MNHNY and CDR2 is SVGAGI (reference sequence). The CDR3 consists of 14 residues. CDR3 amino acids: CASSYPSGSTEAFF. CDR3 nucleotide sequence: TGTGCCAGCAGTTACCCCAGCGGGAGCACTGAAGCTTTCTTT.

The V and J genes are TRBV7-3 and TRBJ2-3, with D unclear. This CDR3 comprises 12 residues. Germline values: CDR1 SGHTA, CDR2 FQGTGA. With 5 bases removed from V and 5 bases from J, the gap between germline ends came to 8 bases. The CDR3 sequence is CASSPSRDTQYF. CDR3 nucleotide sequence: TGTGCCAGCAGCCCCAGTCGAGATACGCAGTATTTT.

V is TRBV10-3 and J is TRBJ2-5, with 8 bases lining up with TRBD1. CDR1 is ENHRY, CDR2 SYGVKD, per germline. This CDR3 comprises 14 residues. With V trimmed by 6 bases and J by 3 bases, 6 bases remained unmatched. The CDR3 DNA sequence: TGTGCCATCAGGGCCTCGACAGGGGAAGAGACCCAGTACTTC. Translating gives CAIRASTGEETQYF.

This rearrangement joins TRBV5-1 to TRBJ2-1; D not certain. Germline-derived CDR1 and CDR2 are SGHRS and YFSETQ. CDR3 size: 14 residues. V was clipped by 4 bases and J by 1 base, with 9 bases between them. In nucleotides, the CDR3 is TGCGCCAGCAGCCCAACTGAATCCTACAATGAGCAGTTCTTC. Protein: CASSPTESYNEQFF.

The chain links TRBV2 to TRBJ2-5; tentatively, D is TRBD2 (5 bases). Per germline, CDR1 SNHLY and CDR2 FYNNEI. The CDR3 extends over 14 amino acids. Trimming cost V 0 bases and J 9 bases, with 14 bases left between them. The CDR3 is CASSEAPLGSAQYF. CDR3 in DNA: TGTGCCAGCAGTGAAGCCCCCCTTGGGAGTGCCCAGTACTTC. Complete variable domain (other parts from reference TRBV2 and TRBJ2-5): EPEVTQTPSHQVTQMGQEVILRCVPISNHLYFYWYRQILGQKVEFLVSFYNNEISEKSEIFDDQFSVERPDGSNFTLKIRSTKLEDSAMYFCASSEAPLGSAQYFGPGTRLLVL.

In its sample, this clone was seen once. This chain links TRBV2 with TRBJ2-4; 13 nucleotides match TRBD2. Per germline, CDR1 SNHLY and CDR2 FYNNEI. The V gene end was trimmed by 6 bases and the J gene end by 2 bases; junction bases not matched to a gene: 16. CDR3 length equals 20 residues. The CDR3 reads CASSPGTSGVGPLTKNIQYF. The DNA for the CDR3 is TGTGCCAGCAGCCCCGGGACTAGCGGGGTAGGGCCCCTAACCAAAAACATTCAGTACTTC.

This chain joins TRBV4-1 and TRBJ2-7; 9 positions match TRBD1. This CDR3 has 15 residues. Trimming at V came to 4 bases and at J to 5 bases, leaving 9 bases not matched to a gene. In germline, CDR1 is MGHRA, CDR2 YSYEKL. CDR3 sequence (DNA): TGCGCCAGCAGCCTGGGGACAGGGTTCGCGGACGAGCAGTACTTC. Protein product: CASSLGTGFADEQYF.

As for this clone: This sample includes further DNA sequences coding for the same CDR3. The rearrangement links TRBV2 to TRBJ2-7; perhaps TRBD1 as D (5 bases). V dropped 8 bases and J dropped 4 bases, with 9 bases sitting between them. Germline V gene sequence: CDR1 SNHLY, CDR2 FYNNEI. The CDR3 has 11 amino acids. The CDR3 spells CASSQGYEQYF. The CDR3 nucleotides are TGTGCCAGCTCCCAGGGTTACGAGCAGTACTTC. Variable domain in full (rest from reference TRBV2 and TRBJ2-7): EPEVTQTPSHQVTQMGQEVILRCVPISNHLYFYWYRQILGQKVEFLVSFYNNEISEKSEIFDDQFSVERPDGSNFTLKIRSTKLEDSAMYFCASSQGYEQYFGPGTRLTVT.

The CDR3 DNA sequence: TGTGCCAGCAGTGCAGGTCCGGCTAACTATGGCTACACCTTC. It codes for CASSAGPANYGYTF. V gene TRBV2 combines with J gene TRBJ1-2, with D unclear. There are 14 residues in the CDR3. V lost 4 bases and J 0 bases, leaving 9 bases between the germline ends. Germline CDR1 reads SNHLY; CDR2 reads FYNNEI.

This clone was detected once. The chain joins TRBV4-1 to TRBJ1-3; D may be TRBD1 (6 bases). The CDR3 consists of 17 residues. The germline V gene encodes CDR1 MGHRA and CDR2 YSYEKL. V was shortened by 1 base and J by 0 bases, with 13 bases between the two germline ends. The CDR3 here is CASSQGGTILSGNTIYF. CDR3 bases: TGCGCCAGCAGCCAAGGGGGGACAATCCTCTCTGGAAACACCATATATTTT.

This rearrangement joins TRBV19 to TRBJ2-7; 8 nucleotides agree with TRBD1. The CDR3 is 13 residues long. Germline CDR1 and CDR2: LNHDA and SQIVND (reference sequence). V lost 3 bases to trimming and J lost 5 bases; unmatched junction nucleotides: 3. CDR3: CASSIQGADEQYF. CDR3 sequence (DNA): TGTGCCAGTAGTATTCAGGGGGCTGACGAGCAGTACTTC.

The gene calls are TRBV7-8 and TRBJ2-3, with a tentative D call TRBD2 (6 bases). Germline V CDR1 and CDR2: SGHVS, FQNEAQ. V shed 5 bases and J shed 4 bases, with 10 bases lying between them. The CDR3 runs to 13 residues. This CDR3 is CASSGTAPDTQYF. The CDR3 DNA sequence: TGTGCCAGCAGCGGGACTGCCCCAGATACGCAGTATTTT. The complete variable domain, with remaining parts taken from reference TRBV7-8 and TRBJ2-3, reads GAGVSQSPRYKVAKRGQDVALRCDPISGHVSLFWYQQALGQGPEFLTYFQNEAQLDKSGLPSDRFFAERPEGSVSTLKIQRTQQEDSAVYLCASSGTAPDTQYFGPGTRLTVL.

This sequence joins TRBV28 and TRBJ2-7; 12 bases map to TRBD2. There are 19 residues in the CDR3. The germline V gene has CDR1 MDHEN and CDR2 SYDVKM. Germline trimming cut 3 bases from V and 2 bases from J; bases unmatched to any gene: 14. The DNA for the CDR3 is TGTGCCAGCAGTTTGACAGGCGAGGGACTAGCGGGTAGGACCTACGAGCAGTACTTC. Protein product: CASSLTGEGLAGRTYEQYF.

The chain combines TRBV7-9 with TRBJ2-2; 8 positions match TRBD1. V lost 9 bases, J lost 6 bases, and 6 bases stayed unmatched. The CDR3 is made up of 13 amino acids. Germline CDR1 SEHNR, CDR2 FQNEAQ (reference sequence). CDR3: CARDRESAGELFF. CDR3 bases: TGTGCCAGGGACAGGGAGTCGGCCGGGGAGCTGTTTTTT.

CDR3 amino acids: CASRQGGANYGYTF. The CDR3 DNA is TGTGCCAGCAGACAGGGGGGAGCTAACTATGGCTACACCTTC. The rearrangement links TRBV6-1 to TRBJ1-2; 8 positions agree with TRBD1. CDR1 and CDR2 from the germline V gene are MNHNS and SASEGT. The CDR3 is 14 residues long. With 6 bases clipped from V and 0 bases from J, the junction kept 3 bases outside the gene matches.

In nucleotides, the CDR3 is TGTGCCAGCAGCCACCGGGGACTAGCGGGAGGGCCCTACGAGCAGTACTTC. This encodes CASSHRGLAGGPYEQYF. V gene TRBV14 combines with J gene TRBJ2-7; 16 bases are shared with TRBD2. V lost 3 bases and J lost 2; bases outside the gene matches: 4. Germline CDR1 and CDR2: SGHDN and FVKESK. The CDR3 is 17 amino acids.